The source of this TCR beta chain is a study of glioma-infiltrating T cells. The study, taken as a whole, reports: Gliomas, especially low-grade, showed above-expected tissue-blood divergence; non-neoplastic patients showed below. Tissue and blood shared very few CDR3 sequences.

The CDR3 totals 15 residues. Looked up from germline, CDR1 is LNHDA and CDR2 is SQIVND (reference sequence). The trim removed 4 bases at V and 5 bases at J, leaving 11 bases unmatched. TCR alpha and beta CDR3 regions were amplified from RNA using iRepertoire nested multiplex PCR. Tissue mRNA or PBMC total RNA, about 95-450 ng, went into one-step reverse transcription and amplification. TCRdb re-called the multiplex PCR reads through MiXCR, storing one row per CDR3 protein. The sample gives approximately 120,000 distinct CDR3 sequences, 20% to 25% of which show up once; over 12% is in the top ten. Comments on this clonotype: Its specificity is unknown.

V and J are TRBV19 and TRBJ2-7, with TRBD1 identical over 7 bases. This sequence originates from a human donor with low-grade glioma or glioblastoma, undergoing nonglioma brain surgery, or in good health (not recorded which). The sequenced material came from glioma tissue, nonneoplastic brain tissue, or PBMCs (not recorded which). CDR3 sequence: CASSNLGQGDHEQYF. CDR3 coding DNA: TGTGCCAGTAGTAACCTCGGGCAGGGGGACCACGAGCAGTACTTC. The whole variable domain, remainder taken from reference TRBV19 and TRBJ2-7, is DGGITQSPKYLFRKEGQNVTLSCEQNLNHDAMYWYRQDPGQGLRLIYYSQIVNDFQKGDIAEGYSVSREKKESFPLTVTSAQKNPTAFYLCASSNLGQGDHEQYFGPGTRLTVT.